A single sample gave rise to the 26 T cell receptor beta chains below, sequenced in a study of cytomegalovirus exposure and HLA in healthy donors (dated by TCRdb to about 2017). Library construction relied on the immunoSEQ multiplex PCR assay. TCRdb took over this immuneACCESS table, retaining in-frame rearrangements with V and J assigned. Such tables are incomplete; in checked studies, under half of the missing clones stem from an unresolved V gene, and the remainder is unexplained. Within this sample are some 340,000 clones, with approximately 86% of them counted one time only. Approximately 1.1% of the sample lies in the top ten. The sample consisted of PBMCs. Receptors originate from a woman aged 25 to 39 in good health and CMV-seropositive.

In its sample, this clone was seen once. The chain has TRBV6-5 and TRBJ2-1; D is unclear. Germline V gives CDR1 MNHEY, CDR2 SVGAGI. The CDR3 totals 15 residues. Trimming pared 2 bases from V and 0 bases from J, leaving 8 bases between. The CDR3 DNA reads as TGTGCCAGCAGTTACGGTAGTAGCTCCTACAATGAGCAGTTCTTC. The encoded protein is CASSYGSSSYNEQFF.

This chain links TRBV11-2 with TRBJ1-2; D is ambiguous. V was shortened by 1 base and J by 0 bases, with 3 bases between the two germline ends. The CDR3 extends over 13 amino acids. Germline V gene lookup returns CDR1 SGHAT and CDR2 FQNNGV. Here the CDR3 reads CASSLAANYGYTF. For the CDR3, the DNA is TGTGCCAGCAGCTTAGCTGCTAACTATGGCTACACCTTC.

In this sample, this clone turned up a few times. This chain links TRBV5-4 with TRBJ2-7; TRBD2 matches at 8 bases. CDR1 is SGHNT and CDR2 is YYREEE in the germline V gene (reference sequence). Trimming at V came to 7 bases and at J to 0 bases, leaving 9 bases not matched to a gene. The CDR3 runs to 15 residues. CDR3 sequence reads: CASQRRGGNSYEQYF. In nucleotides, the CDR3 is TGTGCCAGCCAGAGACGGGGGGGGAACTCCTACGAGCAGTACTTC.

The chain joins TRBV19 to TRBJ2-2; D might be TRBD1 or TRBD2, each matching 6 bases. Germline V gene sequence: CDR1 LNHDA, CDR2 SQIVND (reference sequence). The CDR3 is made up of 16 amino acids. Trimming removed 1 base from V and 1 base from J, with 10 bases in between. The CDR3 DNA is TGTGCCAGTAGTATAGTCGGGGGCGGGAACACCGGGGAGCTGTTTTTT. Translating gives CASSIVGGGNTGELFF. The full variable domain, in which reference TRBV19 and TRBJ2-2 provide the parts outside the CDR3, is DGGITQSPKYLFRKEGQNVTLSCEQNLNHDAMYWYRQDPGQGLRLIYYSQIVNDFQKGDIAEGYSVSREKKESFPLTVTSAQKNPTAFYLCASSIVGGGNTGELFFGEGSRLTVL.

The chain joins TRBV29-1 to TRBJ1-1; D is undetermined. Per the germline V gene, CDR1 is SQVTM and CDR2 is ANQGSEA. The V end was cut by 6 bases, the J end by 0 bases, with 8 bases between. The CDR3 sequence is 12 residues long. CDR3 in amino acids: CSVRQVNTEAFF. Written as DNA, the CDR3 is TGCAGCGTCCGCCAAGTGAACACTGAAGCTTTCTTT.

This clone occurred once. The V and J genes are TRBV7-3 and TRBJ1-1; D is unresolved. Germline V lookup: CDR1 SGHTA, CDR2 FQGTGA. Trimming pared 5 bases from V and 1 base from J, leaving 8 bases between. CDR3 length: 13 amino acids. The chain's CDR3 is CASSPNTNTEAFF. The CDR3 nucleotides read TGTGCCAGCAGCCCAAACACGAACACTGAAGCTTTCTTT.

This sequence joins TRBV7-2 and TRBJ2-5; 14 positions agree with TRBD2. Germline V gene data show CDR1 as SGHTA and CDR2 as FQGNSA. The CDR3 extends over 16 amino acids. Trimming took 3 bases from V and 5 from J; bases not matched to a gene: 5. The CDR3 reads CASSFRTSGGLETQYF. The CDR3 nucleotides read TGTGCCAGCAGCTTCAGGACTAGCGGGGGGCTCGAGACCCAGTACTTC.

CDR3 in DNA: TGTGCCAGCAGCCTCCAGGGAATGAACGAGCAGTACTTC. Protein sequence: CASSLQGMNEQYF. The rearrangement links TRBV28 to TRBJ2-7; perhaps TRBD1 as D (5 bases). Between the trimmed V and J ends, which lost 6 bases and 5 bases, there was a span of 14 bases. The CDR3 extends over 13 amino acids. The germline CDR1 and CDR2 sequences are MDHEN and SYDVKM.

The CDR3 DNA sequence: TGTGCCGTTTCAGGAGTTACAGGGAGCTCCTACGAGCAGTACTTC. It codes for CAVSGVTGSSYEQYF. This chain joins TRBV28 and TRBJ2-7; tentative D call: TRBD1 (6 bases). V lost 11 bases and J lost 0, with 20 bases in between. The CDR3 is made up of 15 amino acids. Germline V CDR1 and CDR2: MDHEN, SYDVKM.

This sequence joins TRBV5-5 and TRBJ1-5, with D hard to call. Trimming pared 1 base from V and 3 bases from J, leaving 8 bases between. The germline V gene has CDR1 SGHKS and CDR2 YYEKEE (reference sequence). The CDR3 is 14 amino acids. The CDR3 DNA reads TGTGCCAGCAGCTTGTATACTAACAATCAGCCCCAGCATTTT. It specifies CASSLYTNNQPQHF.

The J gene is TRBJ2-7, the V gene TRBV7-3; the match to TRBD1 covers 9 bases. V gave up 4 bases and J gave up 3 bases; unmatched junction bases: 1. CDR1 SGHTA and CDR2 FQGTGA come from the germline V gene. The CDR3 has 13 amino acids. The CDR3, as DNA: TGTGCCAGCAGCTGGGGACAGGGCTACGAGCAGTACTTC. It yields the protein CASSWGQGYEQYF.

The chain has TRBV15 and TRBJ2-7, with TRBD2 matching 8 bases. The J segment lost 0 bases and the V segment lost 5 bases, leaving 9 bases of the junction unmatched. Germline V lookup: CDR1 LNHNV, CDR2 YYDKDF (reference sequence). The CDR3 spans 16 residues. The CDR3, as DNA: TGTGCCACCAGCTCCCCTGCGGGGGGTTCCTCCTACGAGCAGTACTTC. Encoded protein: CATSSPAGGSSYEQYF.

This clone was recorded a few times. The gene calls are TRBV14 and TRBJ2-3; possibly TRBD1 or TRBD2 for D (5 bases each). Germline lookup yields CDR1 SGHDN and CDR2 FVKESK. The CDR3 covers 16 residues. The V end was cut by 5 bases, the J end by 1 base, with 16 bases between. In DNA form, the CDR3 reads TGTGCCAGCAGCTGGACGCCGGGACGGCGCACAGATACGCAGTATTTT. Residues: CASSWTPGRRTDTQYF.

This chain joins TRBV29-1 and TRBJ2-5, with 8 bases that match TRBD2. Germline V gene sequence: CDR1 SQVTM, CDR2 ANQGSEA. CDR3 size: 14 residues. J was trimmed by 5 bases and V by 7 bases; bases with no gene match: 12. The CDR3 loop reads CSGGYWGLEETQYF. The CDR3 coding sequence is TGCAGCGGGGGGTACTGGGGACTAGAGGAGACCCAGTACTTC. Using reference TRBV29-1 and TRBJ2-5 for the parts outside the CDR3, the full variable domain is SAVISQKPSRDICQRGTSLTIQCQVDSQVTMMFWYRQQPGQSLTLIATANQGSEATYESGFVIDKFPISRPNLTFSTLTVSNMSPEDSSIYLCSGGYWGLEETQYFGPGTRLLVL.

The V gene is TRBV19, the J gene TRBJ1-5; D is possibly TRBD1 (5 bases). This CDR3 spans 12 amino acids. V was pared by 11 bases and J by 4 bases, with 12 bases between. Germline V gene lookup returns CDR1 LNHDA and CDR2 SQIVND (reference sequence). The CDR3 here is CASQGSNQPQHF. In DNA, the CDR3 is TGTGCCTCTCAGGGTTCGAATCAGCCCCAGCATTTT.

The chain carries TRBV7-2 and TRBJ2-7; D may be TRBD1 (7 bases). V was cut by 8 bases and J by 6 bases, with 17 bases left in between. The germline gives CDR1 SGHTA, CDR2 FQGNSA. This CDR3 is 13 amino acids long. The CDR3 DNA reads TGTGCCAGCGGACTACAGGGGTCTTCCGAGCAGTACTTC. As protein: CASGLQGSSEQYF.

This chain joins TRBV30 and TRBJ1-1; possibly TRBD1 for D (6 bases). The V end lost 3 bases, the J end lost 0 bases, and 17 bases lay between the germline ends. Germline V gene lookup returns CDR1 GTSNPN and CDR2 SVGIG (reference sequence). This CDR3 spans 16 amino acids. The CDR3 DNA follows: TGTGCCTGGAGGCCAAAACAGGGCGGTATGAACACTGAAGCTTTCTTT. It yields the protein CAWRPKQGGMNTEAFF. The full variable domain, completed using reference TRBV30 and TRBJ1-1, is SQTIHQWPATLVQPVGSPLSLECTVEGTSNPNLYWYRQAAGRGLQLLFYSVGIGQISSEVPQNLSASRPQDRQFILSSKKLLLSDSGFYLCAWRPKQGGMNTEAFFGQGTRLTVV.

In its sample, this clone was seen once. This rearrangement joins TRBV28 to TRBJ1-1; the D is unclear. V lost 3 bases and J lost 1, with 6 bases in between. This CDR3 comprises 13 residues. Germline V gene lookup returns CDR1 MDHEN and CDR2 SYDVKM. The CDR3 DNA reads as TGTGCCAGCAGTTTCGAGAGGAACACTGAAGCTTTCTTT. Translated, it gives CASSFERNTEAFF.

The genes are TRBV30 and TRBJ1-1; D may be TRBD1 (5 bases). The V end was cut by 6 bases, the J end by 4 bases, with 15 bases between. CDR1 is GTSNPN, CDR2 SVGIG, per germline (reference sequence). CDR3 length: 13 residues. CDR3 sequence reads: CACQTAGVTEAFF. The CDR3 nucleotides read TGTGCCTGCCAAACGGCGGGGGTCACTGAAGCTTTCTTT.

This chain connects TRBV10-2 to TRBJ2-7; D perhaps matches TRBD1 (5 bases). V was trimmed by 6 bases and J by 3 bases, leaving 12 bases between them. CDR1 and CDR2 from the germline V gene are WSHSY and SAAADI. The CDR3 length is 13 residues. The CDR3 region has the DNA TGCGCCAGCAGGGCCAACCAGGGCTACGAGCAGTACTTC. Translation gives CASRANQGYEQYF.

The CDR3 loop is CASSQEGGGALYEQYF. The CDR3, as DNA: TGCGCCAGCAGCCAAGAAGGCGGCGGGGCTCTCTACGAGCAGTACTTC. This rearrangement joins TRBV4-1 to TRBJ2-7; D is possibly TRBD2 (6 bases). Germline V gene data show CDR1 as MGHRA and CDR2 as YSYEKL. This CDR3 has 16 amino acids. V gave up 0 bases and J gave up 3 bases, with 15 bases separating them.

The chain employs TRBV6-1 and TRBJ1-2, with D unclear. Germline CDR1 and CDR2: MNHNS and SASEGT. The V and J ends lost 0 bases and 7 bases respectively, with 9 bases between them. The CDR3 is made up of 13 amino acids. In DNA form, the CDR3 reads TGTGCCAGCAGTGAAGCCCGGATACTTGGCTACACCTTC. The encoded protein is CASSEARILGYTF.

This clone was counted once. V usage is TRBV5-1 and J usage is TRBJ2-3; D is perhaps TRBD1 (5 bases). The CDR3 contains 14 residues. CDR1 is SGHRS, CDR2 YFSETQ, per germline. The ends were cut back, 4 bases at V and 1 base at J, with 10 bases in the middle. CDR3 DNA: TGCGCCAGCAGCCTCGGACACGGCACAGATACGCAGTATTTT. Translated, it gives CASSLGHGTDTQYF.

The gene calls are TRBV11-2 and TRBJ2-6, with D hard to call. Looked up from germline, CDR1 is SGHAT and CDR2 is FQNNGV. Trimming took 6 bases from V and 2 from J, leaving 14 bases between them. The CDR3 is 16 amino acids. The CDR3 bases are TGTGCCAGCAGACAAGGAGAAAGGGCTGGGGCCAACGTCCTGACTTTC. The encoded protein is CASRQGERAGANVLTF.

This chain links TRBV7-9 with TRBJ1-4; the D gene is possibly TRBD1 (5 bases). Trimming pared 1 base from V and 7 bases from J, leaving 13 bases between. This CDR3 contains 15 residues. Germline CDR1 is SEHNR and CDR2 is FQNEAQ (reference sequence). The CDR3 coding sequence is TGTGCCAGCAGCTTAGATCACTATGGGGCTGAAAAACTGTTTTTT. This translates into CASSLDHYGAEKLFF.

CDR3 coding DNA: TGTGCCAGCAGCCCGCCTGGGGGACAAGCTTTCTTT. Translated: CASSPPGGQAFF. The chain recombines TRBV7-3 with TRBJ1-1, with D possibly being TRBD1 (5 bases). CDR1 is SGHTA and CDR2 is FQGTGA in the germline V gene. This CDR3 is built from 12 residues. Trimming took off 5 bases at V and 9 bases at J, with 13 bases between the two ends.